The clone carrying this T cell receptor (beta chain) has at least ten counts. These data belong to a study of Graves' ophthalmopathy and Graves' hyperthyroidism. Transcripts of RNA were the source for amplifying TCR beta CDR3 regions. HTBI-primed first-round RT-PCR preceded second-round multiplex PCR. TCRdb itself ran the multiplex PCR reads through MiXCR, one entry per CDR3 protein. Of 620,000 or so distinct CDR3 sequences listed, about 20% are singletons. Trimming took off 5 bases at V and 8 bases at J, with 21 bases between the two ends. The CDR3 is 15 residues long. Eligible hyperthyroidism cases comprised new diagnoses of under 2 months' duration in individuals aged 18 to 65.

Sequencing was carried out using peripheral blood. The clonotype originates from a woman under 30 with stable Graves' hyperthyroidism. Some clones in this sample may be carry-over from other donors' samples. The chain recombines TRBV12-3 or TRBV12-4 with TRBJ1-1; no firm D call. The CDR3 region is CASSPRTVKHEEAFF. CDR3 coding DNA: TGTGCCAGCAGTCCTCGGACGGTAAAACATGAAGAAGCTTTCTTT.